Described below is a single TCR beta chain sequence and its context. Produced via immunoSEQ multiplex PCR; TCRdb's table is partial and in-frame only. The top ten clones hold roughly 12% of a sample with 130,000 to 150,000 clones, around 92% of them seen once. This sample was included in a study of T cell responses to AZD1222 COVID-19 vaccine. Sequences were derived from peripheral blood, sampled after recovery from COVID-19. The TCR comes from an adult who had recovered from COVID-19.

CDR3 sequence (DNA): TGTGCCAGCAGTCGTGGTGGGGTCAATGATGGCTACACCTTC. It translates to CASSRGGVNDGYTF. The rearrangement uses TRBV6-2 or TRBV6-3 and TRBJ1-2; D is uncertain. The CDR3 sequence is 14 residues long. V dropped 5 bases and J dropped 6 bases, with 16 bases sitting between them. Germline CDR1 MNHEY, CDR2 SVGEGT.